The TCR beta chain described here comes from a study of cytomegalovirus exposure and HLA in healthy donors. Overall study findings and caveats: Earlier analysis looked at TCR beta V segments, and most were productive about 87% or about 30% of the time. Among TCR beta chains, those listed as cytomegalovirus-associated numbered some 170.

Trimming cost V 0 bases and J 3 bases, with 7 bases left between them. Germline V gives CDR1 SGHRS, CDR2 YFSETQ. There are 14 residues in the CDR3. Both 60 Vbeta primers and 13 Jbeta primers went into the PCR. Clones were sequenced by immunoSEQ multiplex PCR, and TCRdb holds only the in-frame ones, with some missing. The sample gives about 110,000 clones, 55% to 65% of which show up once; approximately 3.8% is in the top ten. This clone is a singleton in its sample. Antigen: not known. Sequenced sample: PBMCs. This TCR was recovered from a man aged 30 to 45 in good health and CMV-seropositive. The chain links TRBV5-1 to TRBJ1-5; D unclear. CDR3 in amino acids: CASSLDSNNQPQHF. CDR3 bases: TGCGCCAGCAGCTTGGACAGCAACAATCAGCCCCAGCATTTT.